The clone carrying this TCR beta chain was picked up a small number of times. Its antigen is currently unknown. This sample stems from a study of response to subunit inactivated influenza vaccine. Study results and limitations: There was a suggestion from the authors that each seasonal influenza vaccination recruits few new T cells.

V dropped 3 bases and J dropped 1 base, with 11 bases sitting between them. The CDR3 loop spans 15 amino acids. CDR1 SGHAT and CDR2 FQDESV come from the germline V gene (reference sequence). MiXCR, applied by TCRdb to the RT-PCR reads, yields one record per CDR3 protein. This table has 150,000 to 200,000 distinct CDR3 sequences, around 10% appearing once. The chain couples TRBV11-1 to TRBJ2-3; tentative D call: TRBD1 (6 bases). The material was CD8+ T cells sorted from PBMCs, obtained 23 to 25 months after vaccination. The clonotype was recovered from a man aged 50 to 75 who received an inactivated influenza vaccine. The CDR3 loop is CASSFQGQGTDTQYF. The CDR3 DNA sequence: TGTGCCAGCAGCTTCCAGGGACAAGGCACAGATACGCAGTATTTT.